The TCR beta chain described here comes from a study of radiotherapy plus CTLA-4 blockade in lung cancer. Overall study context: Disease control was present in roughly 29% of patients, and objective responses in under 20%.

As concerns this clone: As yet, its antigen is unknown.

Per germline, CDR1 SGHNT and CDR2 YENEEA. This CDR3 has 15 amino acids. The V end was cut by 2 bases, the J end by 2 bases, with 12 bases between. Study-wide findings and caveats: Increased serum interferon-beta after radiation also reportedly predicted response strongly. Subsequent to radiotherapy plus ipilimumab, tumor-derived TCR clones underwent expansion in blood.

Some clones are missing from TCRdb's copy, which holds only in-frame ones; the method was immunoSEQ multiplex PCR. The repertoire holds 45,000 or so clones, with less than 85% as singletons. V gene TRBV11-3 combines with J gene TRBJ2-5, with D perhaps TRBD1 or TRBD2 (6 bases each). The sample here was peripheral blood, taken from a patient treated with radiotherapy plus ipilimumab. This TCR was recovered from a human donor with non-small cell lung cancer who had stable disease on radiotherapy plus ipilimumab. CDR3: CASSLTGAQQETQYF. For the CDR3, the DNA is TGTGCCAGCAGCTTAACGGGGGCGCAACAAGAGACCCAGTACTTC.